The 15 T cell receptor beta chains below were found in one sample sequenced in a study of glioma-infiltrating T cells. Amplification of TCR alpha and beta CDR3 regions from RNA used iRepertoire nested multiplex PCR. Each CDR3 protein is one row after TCRdb ran MiXCR on the multiplex PCR reads. The table has some 150,000 distinct CDR3 sequences, roughly two fifths seen once; the top ten hold roughly 20%. Material: glioma tissue, nonneoplastic brain tissue, or PBMCs (not recorded which). The receptors originated from a human donor with low-grade glioma or glioblastoma, undergoing nonglioma brain surgery, or in good health (not recorded which).

The sample holds a few counts of this clonotype. CDR3 region: CASSLWTGGPLQETQYF. In DNA form, the CDR3 reads TGTGCCAGCAGCTTATGGACAGGGGGCCCCCTCCAAGAGACCCAGTACTTC. The chain combines TRBV7-9 with TRBJ2-5; 11 bases are a match to TRBD1. This CDR3 is built from 17 residues. The V and J ends lost 2 bases and 1 base, in that order; junction bases with no gene match: 6. Germline V gives CDR1 SEHNR, CDR2 FQNEAQ (reference sequence).

Only a few counts were recorded for this clonotype. The chain combines TRBV5-4 with TRBJ2-5; D not resolved. Per germline, CDR1 SGHNT and CDR2 YYREEE (reference sequence). Trimming pared 0 bases from V and 0 bases from J, leaving 6 bases between. The CDR3 contains 14 residues. Here the CDR3 reads CASSLVGYQETQYF. CDR3 in DNA: TGTGCCAGCAGCTTGGTAGGGTACCAAGAGACCCAGTACTTC.

V gene TRBV18 combines with J gene TRBJ2-1, with TRBD2 identical over 10 bases. Germline lookup yields CDR1 KGHSH and CDR2 LQKENI. J was trimmed by 0 bases and V by 2 bases; bases with no gene match: 1. The CDR3 sequence is 16 residues long. For the CDR3, the DNA is TGTGCCAGCTCACCAACTAGCGGGATCTCCTACAATGAGCAGTTCTTC. Its translation: CASSPTSGISYNEQFF.

The V gene is TRBV5-6, the J gene TRBJ2-2; 8 bases are a match to TRBD2. Trimming removed 4 bases from V and 4 bases from J; junction bases left unmatched: 6. The length of the CDR3 is 15 residues. CDR1 and CDR2 (germline): SGHDT, YYEEEE. The CDR3 region has the DNA TGTGCCAGCAGCCACTTCGGGAGGGCCACCGGGGAGCTGTTTTTT. This sequence encodes CASSHFGRATGELFF.

This clonotype was seen ten or more times. The chain recombines TRBV28 with TRBJ1-5; tentatively, D is TRBD1 (6 bases). The germline V gene encodes CDR1 MDHEN and CDR2 SYDVKM. CDR3 length: 14 amino acids. V was clipped by 5 bases and J by 6 bases, with 14 bases between them. The CDR3 loop reads CASSKGGGGQPQHF. The DNA of the CDR3 is TGTGCCAGCAGTAAGGGGGGGGGAGGTCAGCCCCAGCATTTT.

This clonotype has only a few counts. This chain uses TRBV7-3 with TRBJ2-1, with D tentatively TRBD1 (5 bases). Germline V lookup: CDR1 SGHTA, CDR2 FQGTGA. CDR3 length equals 14 residues. Trimming took 2 bases from V and 5 from J, leaving 10 bases between them. This CDR3 reads CASSLGAHDNEQFF. The CDR3 DNA follows: TGTGCCAGCAGCTTAGGGGCTCACGACAATGAGCAGTTCTTC.

The chain links TRBV20-1 to TRBJ2-2, with D perhaps TRBD2 (5 bases). This CDR3 has 14 amino acids. V was shortened by 3 bases and J by 4 bases, with 12 bases between the two germline ends. Germline CDR1 reads DFQATT; CDR2 reads SNEGSKA (reference sequence). The CDR3 DNA sequence: TGCAGTGCTAGTGTCTCTAGCCTCACCGGGGAGCTGTTTTTT. Its translation: CSASVSSLTGELFF.

This clonotype appeared a few times. The chain links TRBV7-2 to TRBJ2-5; 16 nucleotides agree with TRBD2. V shed 0 bases, J shed 4 bases, and the junction held 8 bases outside the gene matches. This CDR3 has 19 residues. Germline V CDR1 and CDR2: SGHTA, FQGNSA. Here the CDR3 reads CASSLAGTSGRALRETQYF. The CDR3 coding sequence is TGTGCCAGCAGCTTAGCCGGGACTAGCGGGAGGGCCCTGAGAGAGACCCAGTACTTC.

This chain uses TRBV28 with TRBJ1-3, with D unclear. The V and J ends lost 5 bases and 7 bases respectively, with 9 bases between them. Germline values: CDR1 MDHEN, CDR2 SYDVKM. The CDR3 spans 12 residues. The CDR3 reads CASSTLGNTIYF. CDR3 nucleotides: TGTGCCAGCAGTACCCTGGGCAACACCATATATTTT.

In its sample, this clonotype was seen a few times. The chain recombines TRBV20-1 with TRBJ2-3, with D unclear. The CDR3 contains 12 residues. The germline V gene encodes CDR1 DFQATT and CDR2 SNEGSKA (reference sequence). V shed 3 bases and J shed 6 bases, with 10 bases lying between them. As DNA, the CDR3 is TGCAGTGCTAGGCAAAGCTGGGATACGCAGTATTTT. This encodes CSARQSWDTQYF.

This chain connects TRBV15 to TRBJ2-5; D may correspond to TRBD1 or TRBD2 (6 bases each). The CDR3 totals 14 residues. Germline V lookup: CDR1 LNHNV, CDR2 YYDKDF (reference sequence). V was trimmed by 0 bases and J by 5 bases, leaving 10 bases between them. CDR3 loop: CATSRDRGRETQYF. The CDR3 DNA is TGTGCCACCAGCAGAGATCGGGGGCGGGAGACCCAGTACTTC.

Comments on this clonotype: At one end, the junction sequence differs from germline, possibly due to a read error. V is TRBV7-9 and J is TRBJ1-1; D not certain. CDR3 length equals 14 residues. Germline CDR1 and CDR2: SEHNR and FQNEAQ (reference sequence). In DNA form, the CDR3 reads TGTGCCAGCTCGCGAGTAGGCGTTGACACTGAATCTTTCTTT. Encoded protein: CASSRVGVDTESFF.

The chain has TRBV4-1 and TRBJ2-7; 7 bases are a match to TRBD1. The V segment lost 4 bases and the J segment 5 bases; nucleotides outside the gene matches: 14. This CDR3 has 16 residues. The germline V gene encodes CDR1 MGHRA and CDR2 YSYEKL. The CDR3 nucleotides read TGCGCCAGCAGCCCCCCGCGGGCAGGGGGTTTGAACGAGCAGTACTTC. It yields the protein CASSPPRAGGLNEQYF.

This clonotype showed up just a few times. This chain links TRBV20-1 with TRBJ1-4; D possibly corresponds to TRBD1 (5 bases). Trimming took 1 base from V and 2 from J, leaving 11 bases between them. The CDR3 runs to 15 residues. Germline V CDR1 and CDR2: DFQATT, SNEGSKA (reference sequence). The CDR3 bases are TGCAGTGCTAGAGTTGGTGGGGCCACTAATGAAAAACTGTTTTTT. Translating gives CSARVGGATNEKLFF.

As to this clonotype: A much larger clonotype is one base distant, so this may be a read error. The J gene is TRBJ2-3, the V gene TRBV7-2; TRBD1 is a possible D gene (5 bases). Germline lookup yields CDR1 SGHTA and CDR2 FQGNSA. The CDR3 runs to 14 residues. Trimming shortened V by 8 bases and J by 5 bases, and 17 bases separated the two germline ends. The CDR3 loop is CASQDSWVIDTQYF. The DNA of the CDR3 is TGTGCCAGCCAAGACAGCTGGGTCATAGATACGCAGTATTTT.